The rows below give T cell receptor beta chains drawn from one sample of a study of blood T cell repertoires in COVID-19. The data were produced by immunoSEQ multiplex PCR, yet TCRdb's version contains in-frame clones alone and is incomplete. Of hundreds of thousands of clones listed, roughly 89% are singletons. The sequenced sample consisted of peripheral blood. The receptors shown here come from a woman younger than 45 with active or convalescent COVID-19. Both conserved end residues are part of each CDR3. The order of the fields is CDR3 protein, J gene, V gene, D gene. The D gene is left open where the match is weak.

CASSQGLNNEQFF | TRBJ2-1 | TRBV4-1 | -
CASSPVGQMNTEAFF | TRBJ1-1 | TRBV5-8 | -
CASSAVKGDRVEETQYF | TRBJ2-5 | TRBV18 | TRBD1
CASAPTGFGEQYF | TRBJ2-7 | TRBV19 | -
CASSQDGLAGQEETQYF | TRBJ2-5 | TRBV4-2 | TRBD2
CASSIRGFSGNTIYF | TRBJ1-3 | TRBV19 | -
CASSRDSGGNTIYF | TRBJ1-3 | TRBV18 | TRBD1
CASSQDSTYEQYF | TRBJ2-7 | TRBV4-1 | -
CASSYSTGEVDGYTF | TRBJ1-2 | TRBV6-5 | -
CASSPQAGALGTQYF | TRBJ2-5 | TRBV11-3 | TRBD2
CASSQVALEEEKLFF | TRBJ1-4 | TRBV4-1 | -
CASRNRGGTDTQYF | TRBJ2-3 | TRBV19 | -
CASSQATSGGYQETQYF | TRBJ2-5 | TRBV4-1 | TRBD2
CASRILAGGQTEQYF | TRBJ2-7 | TRBV2 | TRBD2
CASSPESHNEQFF | TRBJ2-1 | TRBV4-1 | -
CASSQKRDSYLFDTQYF | TRBJ2-3 | TRBV4-1 | -
CASTSTQEGFFSEAFF | TRBJ1-1 | TRBV5-6 | -
CAIRGTLGERTEAFF | TRBJ1-1 | TRBV10-3 | -
CASDGTGWTRLTNYGYTF | TRBJ1-2 | TRBV13 | TRBD1
CASGLTVQGSGAFF | TRBJ1-1 | TRBV12-5 | -
CASSQDFRDTGLNTEAFF | TRBJ1-1 | TRBV4-1 | -
CASTLSGSGANVLTF | TRBJ2-6 | TRBV5-1 | -
CASQGQGGEKLFF | TRBJ1-4 | TRBV25-1 | TRBD1
CATSRGATDTQYF | TRBJ2-3 | TRBV15 | -
CASSEGSGGATDTQYF | TRBJ2-3 | TRBV6-4 | TRBD2
CASSESLGGANYGYTF | TRBJ1-2 | TRBV10-1 | -
CSVGAGQGYEQYF | TRBJ2-7 | TRBV29-1 | TRBD1
CASSLGQGLTEAFF | TRBJ1-1 | TRBV27 | -
CASSTYAGFGANVLTF | TRBJ2-6 | TRBV27 | -
CASSPDQWGGRSGTQYF | TRBJ2-3 | TRBV5-4 | -
CASSPPSNEQFF | TRBJ2-1 | TRBV18 | -
CASSLNWNTEAFF | TRBJ1-1 | TRBV5-6 | -
CASSERGRGPYNSPLHF | TRBJ1-6 | TRBV25-1 | -
CASSDSEGNTGELFF | TRBJ2-2 | TRBV6-4 | -
CASSSSGKDYNEQFF | TRBJ2-1 | TRBV5-1 | TRBD2
CASSSPGQSSYNEQFF | TRBJ2-1 | TRBV6-2/TRBV6-3 | -
CASSFSGSRETQYF | TRBJ2-5 | TRBV27 | TRBD2
CASSQTGVNTGELFF | TRBJ2-2 | TRBV25-1 | -
CASSPGTGRNTEAFF | TRBJ1-1 | TRBV27 | TRBD1
CASSLGRVLHSGNTIYF | TRBJ1-3 | TRBV5-6 | -
CASSGRTGGHTQYF | TRBJ2-3 | TRBV10-2 | TRBD1
CASSNKRQGRNQRGNTIYF | TRBJ1-3 | TRBV21-1 | -
CASSYTNPTYNEQFF | TRBJ2-1 | TRBV6-6 | -
CASKTLPRQGATMNTEAFF | TRBJ1-1 | TRBV4-1 | TRBD1
CASSPGDTPLSYEQYF | TRBJ2-7 | TRBV4-1 | -
CASSLAGGINEQFF | TRBJ2-1 | TRBV6-6 | TRBD2
CASSTSRTPYNEQFF | TRBJ2-1 | TRBV5-1 | -
CSVEALAGATGELFF | TRBJ2-2 | TRBV29-1 | TRBD2
CASSQNPSLSNYGYTF | TRBJ1-2 | TRBV4-1 | -
CASSAGQGSYSNQPQHF | TRBJ1-5 | TRBV19 | TRBD1
CASSLPSYNEQFF | TRBJ2-1 | TRBV5-6 | -
CASSETGRVTEAFF | TRBJ1-1 | TRBV6-1 | -
CASSPTSVSYNEQFF | TRBJ2-1 | TRBV2 | TRBD2